Listed below are T cell receptor beta chains from one sample, sequenced in a study of blood T cell repertoires in COVID-19. TCRdb's copy holds only in-frame clones and misses some; the assay was immunoSEQ multiplex PCR. The sample has approximately 110,000 clones; roughly 84% are singletons. Sequenced material: peripheral blood. These receptor sequences come from a woman in her 50s with acute or convalescent COVID-19. The CDR3 runs from the conserved cysteine through the conserved F or W. Each record gives: D gene, V gene, clone size, J gene, CDR3 DNA, CDR3 protein. D genes are given only for firm matches. For some rows the clone size is stated as once, few or many, or as a class when expanded; others skip it.

D: -
V: TRBV21-1
size: -
J: TRBJ1-5
DNA: TGTGCCAGCAGCAAATTCGGCAGGGGGTTTATCAGCAATCAGCCCCAGCATTTT
CDR3: CASSKFGRGFISNQPQHF

D: -
V: TRBV14
size: -
J: TRBJ2-1
DNA: TGTGCCAGCGGGAGTGCCAGCAATGAGCAGTTCTTC
CDR3: CASGSASNEQFF

D: TRBD2
V: TRBV29-1
size: -
J: TRBJ2-3
DNA: TGCAGCGTTGAAGGACTAGCGGGGGGGAAATACACAGATACGCAGTATTTT
CDR3: CSVEGLAGGKYTDTQYF

D: -
V: TRBV7-9
size: once
J: TRBJ2-6
DNA: TGTGCCAGCGGCGGCTCTGGGGCCAACGTCCTGACTTTC
CDR3: CASGGSGANVLTF

D: -
V: TRBV6-2/TRBV6-3
size: once
J: TRBJ2-3
DNA: TGTGCCAGCAGTTATTGGGAGGCAGATACGCAGTATTTT
CDR3: CASSYWEADTQYF

D: -
V: TRBV6-5
size: -
J: TRBJ1-2
DNA: TGTGCCAGCAGTTACAGCCGTGCTACAGGGACCGGCTACACCTTC
CDR3: CASSYSRATGTGYTF

D: -
V: TRBV7-9
size: -
J: TRBJ2-7
DNA: TGTGCCAGCAGCTTAGTTCCGGGTACCTACGAGCAGTACTTC
CDR3: CASSLVPGTYEQYF

D: -
V: TRBV6-5
size: -
J: TRBJ1-1
DNA: TGTGCCAGCAGTTACTGGGACACTCGGACTGAAGCTTTCTTT
CDR3: CASSYWDTRTEAFF

D: TRBD1
V: TRBV19
size: -
J: TRBJ1-4
DNA: TGTGCCAGTGTAGTGACTAGAATAGGACAGGGCGGATTTGCAACTAATGAAAAACTGTTTTTT
CDR3: CASVVTRIGQGGFATNEKLFF

D: -
V: TRBV24-1
size: -
J: TRBJ2-1
DNA: TGTGCCACCAGTCCCCCAGGGATAGATGAGCAGTTCTTC
CDR3: CATSPPGIDEQFF

D: -
V: TRBV11-2
size: -
J: TRBJ2-7
DNA: TGTGCCAGCAGAGCCGCAGGGATCCCCTACGAGCAGTACTTC
CDR3: CASRAAGIPYEQYF

D: TRBD1
V: TRBV5-6
size: -
J: TRBJ1-6
DNA: TGTGCCAGCAGCTTGGGGACAGGCGGTTCACCCCTCCACTTT
CDR3: CASSLGTGGSPLHF

D: TRBD2
V: TRBV5-6
size: -
J: TRBJ2-4
DNA: TGTGCCAGCAGCCTTCACGGGGGGAGGAACATTCAGTACTTC
CDR3: CASSLHGGRNIQYF

D: -
V: TRBV6-5
size: -
J: TRBJ1-2
DNA: TGTGCCAGCAGGCAGACAGGTGGAGGCTACACCTTC
CDR3: CASRQTGGGYTF

D: -
V: TRBV6-5
size: -
J: TRBJ1-1
DNA: TGTGCCAGCCACGTGAAGGTACAGGGCGTCGCTGAAGCTTTCTTT
CDR3: CASHVKVQGVAEAFF

D: -
V: TRBV30
size: -
J: TRBJ1-5
DNA: TGTGCCTGGAGTGTGGCCCTCTCCTCTTCTTTTGATAGCAATCAGCCCCAGCATTTT
CDR3: CAWSVALSSSFDSNQPQHF